The present TCR beta chain was sequenced within a study of T cell changes during pregnancy in multiple sclerosis (dated by TCRdb to between 2019 and 2020). In terms of the full investigation: In women with multiple sclerosis, the researchers looked at how the T cell repertoire shifted as pregnancy progressed.

On this clone itself: It has no known antigen specificity. There are no base qualities to consult, and no much larger clone falls within one base.

The library was produced with the immunoSEQ multiplex PCR assay. TCRdb provides this immuneACCESS table in a form limited to in-frame rearrangements. Some clones are lacking; in checked studies, under half of them reflect an unresolved V gene, and why the rest are absent is not known. The sample has tens of thousands of clones on record, 91% of them singletons. The top ten clonotypes cover 0.55% to 0.85% of the sample. The germline V end is reduced by 6 bases and the J end by 2 bases; junction bases left unmatched: 6. The CDR3 measures 14 amino acids from cysteine to phenylalanine. Just the 42-base CDR3 DNA is kept, in frame starting at base 1. Per the germline V gene (reference sequence), SEHNR is the CDR1 and FQNEAQ is the CDR2.

The chain joins TRBV7-9 to TRBJ2-7; 8 bases in the junction line up with TRBD2. This receptor was identified in a female donor in good health, enrolled as a control in a pregnancy study. The starting material was peripheral blood, obtained in the third trimester of pregnancy. The CDR3 sequence is CASSRGSGAYEQYF. The DNA sequence is given as TGTGCCAGCAGTAGAGGTAGCGGGGCCTACGAGCAGTACTTC.